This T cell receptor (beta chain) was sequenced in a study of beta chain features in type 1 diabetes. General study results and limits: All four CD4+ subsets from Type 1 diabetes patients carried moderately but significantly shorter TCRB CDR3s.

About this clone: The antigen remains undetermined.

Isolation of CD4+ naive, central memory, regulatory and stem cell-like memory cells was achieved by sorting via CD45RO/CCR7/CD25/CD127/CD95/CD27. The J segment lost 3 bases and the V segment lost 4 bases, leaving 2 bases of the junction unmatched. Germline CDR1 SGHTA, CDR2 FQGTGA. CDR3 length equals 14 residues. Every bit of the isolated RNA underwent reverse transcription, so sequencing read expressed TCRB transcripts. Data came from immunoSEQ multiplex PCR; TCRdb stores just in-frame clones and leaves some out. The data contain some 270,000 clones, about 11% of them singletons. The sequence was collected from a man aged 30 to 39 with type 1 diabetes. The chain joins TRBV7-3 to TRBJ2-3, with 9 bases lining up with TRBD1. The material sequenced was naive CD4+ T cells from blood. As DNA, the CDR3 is TGTGCCAGCAGCTCGGGACAGGGAACAGATACGCAGTATTTT. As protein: CASSSGQGTDTQYF.